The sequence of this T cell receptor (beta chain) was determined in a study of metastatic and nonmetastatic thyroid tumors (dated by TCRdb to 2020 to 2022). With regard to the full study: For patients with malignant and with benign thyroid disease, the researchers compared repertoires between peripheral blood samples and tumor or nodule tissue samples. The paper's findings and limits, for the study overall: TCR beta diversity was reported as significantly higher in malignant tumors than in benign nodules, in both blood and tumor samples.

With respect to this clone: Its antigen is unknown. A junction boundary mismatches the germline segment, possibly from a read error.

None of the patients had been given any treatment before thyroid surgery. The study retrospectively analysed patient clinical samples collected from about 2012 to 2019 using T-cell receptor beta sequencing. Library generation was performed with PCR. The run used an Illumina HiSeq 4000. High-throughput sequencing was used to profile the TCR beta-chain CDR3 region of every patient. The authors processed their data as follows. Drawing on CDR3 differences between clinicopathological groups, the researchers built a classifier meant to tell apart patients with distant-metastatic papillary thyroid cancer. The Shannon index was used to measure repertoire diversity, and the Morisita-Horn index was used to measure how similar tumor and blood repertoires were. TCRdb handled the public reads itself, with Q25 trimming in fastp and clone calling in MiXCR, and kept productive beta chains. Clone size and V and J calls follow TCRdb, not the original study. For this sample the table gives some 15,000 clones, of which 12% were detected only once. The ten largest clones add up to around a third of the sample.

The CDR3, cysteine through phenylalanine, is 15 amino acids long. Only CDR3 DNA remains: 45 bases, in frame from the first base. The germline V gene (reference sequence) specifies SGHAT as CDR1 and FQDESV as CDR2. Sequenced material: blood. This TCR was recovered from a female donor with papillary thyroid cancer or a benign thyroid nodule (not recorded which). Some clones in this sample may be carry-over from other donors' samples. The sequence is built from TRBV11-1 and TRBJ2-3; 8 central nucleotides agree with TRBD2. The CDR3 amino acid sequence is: CTSRSGGRTTDTQYF. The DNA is TGTACCAGCAGGTCTGGCGGGAGGACCACAGATACGCAGTATTTT.